The clone carrying this TCR beta chain turned up a few times. Its antigen is still unknown. The data belong to a study of blood T cells in healthy people across ages. Regarding the study as a whole: Unknown donor CMV status possibly confounded expanded clonotype changes. Underestimates were what the diversity estimates from one million T cells were considered to be.

This CDR3 region has 13 residues. Looked up from germline, CDR1 is DFQATT and CDR2 is SNEGSKA (reference sequence). The ends were cut back, 6 bases at V and 4 bases at J, with 14 bases in the middle. Each donor was a healthy Caucasian individual from Russia, aged roughly 6 to 95. With a J-beta primer mix and a sample-barcoded 5' primer, a second PCR ran about 7 to 12 cycles. TCRdb ran MiXCR on the 5' RACE reads and lists one entry per CDR3 protein. The table records approximately 820,000 distinct CDR3 sequences, under 55% of them present only once. This chain uses TRBV20-1 with TRBJ2-3; D gene unclear. The sequenced material came from blood. The receptor was derived from a man in his 60s in good health. The CDR3 coding sequence is TGCAGTGCCCCTGGCAGGCAGGCAGATACGCAGTATTTT. Its translation: CSAPGRQADTQYF.